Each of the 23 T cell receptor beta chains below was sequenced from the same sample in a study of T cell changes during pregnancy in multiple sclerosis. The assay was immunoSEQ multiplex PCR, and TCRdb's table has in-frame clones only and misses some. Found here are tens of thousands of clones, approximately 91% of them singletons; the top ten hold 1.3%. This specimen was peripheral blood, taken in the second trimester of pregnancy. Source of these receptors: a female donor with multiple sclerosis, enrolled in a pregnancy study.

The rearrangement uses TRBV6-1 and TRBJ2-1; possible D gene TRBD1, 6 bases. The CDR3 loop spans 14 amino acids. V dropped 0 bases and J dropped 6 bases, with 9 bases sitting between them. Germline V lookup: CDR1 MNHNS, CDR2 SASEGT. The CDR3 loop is CASSEAEGGNEQFF. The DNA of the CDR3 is TGTGCCAGCAGTGAAGCTGAAGGGGGCAATGAGCAGTTCTTC.

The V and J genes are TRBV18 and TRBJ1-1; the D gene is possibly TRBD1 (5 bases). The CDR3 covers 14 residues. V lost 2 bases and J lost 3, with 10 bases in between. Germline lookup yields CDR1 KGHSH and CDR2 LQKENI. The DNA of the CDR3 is TGTGCCAGCTCACCAAGTGTCAGGGACACTGAAGCTTTCTTT. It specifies CASSPSVRDTEAFF.

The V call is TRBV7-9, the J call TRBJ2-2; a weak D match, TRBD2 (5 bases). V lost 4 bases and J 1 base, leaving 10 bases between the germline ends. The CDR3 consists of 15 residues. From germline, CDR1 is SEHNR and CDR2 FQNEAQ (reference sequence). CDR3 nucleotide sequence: TGTGCCAGCAGCTCACCTAGCAGGAACACCGGGGAGCTGTTTTTT. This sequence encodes CASSSPSRNTGELFF. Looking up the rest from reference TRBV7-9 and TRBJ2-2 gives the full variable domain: DTGVSQNPRHKITKRGQNVTFRCDPISEHNRLYWYRQTLGQGPEFLTYFQNEAQLEKSRLLSDRFSAERPKGSFSTLEIQRTEQGDSAMYLCASSSPSRNTGELFFGEGSRLTVL.

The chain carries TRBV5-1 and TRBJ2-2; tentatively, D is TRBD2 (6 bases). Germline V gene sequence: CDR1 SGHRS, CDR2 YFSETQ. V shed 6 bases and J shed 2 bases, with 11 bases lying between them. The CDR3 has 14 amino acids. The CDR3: CASKEGTNTGELFF. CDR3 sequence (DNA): TGCGCCAGCAAGGAGGGAACAAACACCGGGGAGCTGTTTTTT.

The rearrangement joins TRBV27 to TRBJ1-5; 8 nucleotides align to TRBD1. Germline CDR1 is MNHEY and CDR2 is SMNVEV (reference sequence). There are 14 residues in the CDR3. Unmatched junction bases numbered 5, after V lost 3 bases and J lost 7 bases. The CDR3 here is CASSFTGGDQPQHF. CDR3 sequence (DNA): TGTGCCAGCAGTTTTACAGGGGGTGACCAGCCCCAGCATTTT.

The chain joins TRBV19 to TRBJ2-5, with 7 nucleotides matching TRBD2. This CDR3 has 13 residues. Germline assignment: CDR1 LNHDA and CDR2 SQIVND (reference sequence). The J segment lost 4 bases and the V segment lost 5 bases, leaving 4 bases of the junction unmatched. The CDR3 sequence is CASSLSGVETQYF. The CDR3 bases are TGTGCCAGTAGTCTAAGCGGGGTAGAGACCCAGTACTTC.

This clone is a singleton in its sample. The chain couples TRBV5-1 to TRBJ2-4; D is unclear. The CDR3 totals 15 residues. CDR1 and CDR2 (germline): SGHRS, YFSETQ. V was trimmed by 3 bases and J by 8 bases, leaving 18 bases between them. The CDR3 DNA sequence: TGCGCCAGCAGCTGGGCCGATGCAGACGAATACATTCAGTACTTC. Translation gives CASSWADADEYIQYF.

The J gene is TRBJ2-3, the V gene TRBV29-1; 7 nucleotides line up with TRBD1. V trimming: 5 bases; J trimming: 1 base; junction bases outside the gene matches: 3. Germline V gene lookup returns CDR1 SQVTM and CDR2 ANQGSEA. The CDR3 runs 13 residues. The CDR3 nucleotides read TGCAGCGTTCAGGGGGATGGCACAGATACGCAGTATTTT. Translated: CSVQGDGTDTQYF.

In DNA form, the CDR3 reads TGTGCCAGCAGCTCCGCGGCGGGGATTGAGCAGTTCTTC. Protein product: CASSSAAGIEQFF. This chain uses TRBV5-4 with TRBJ2-1; tentatively, D is TRBD2 (6 bases). Germline V gene data show CDR1 as SGHNT and CDR2 as YYREEE (reference sequence). The CDR3 totals 13 residues. V was trimmed by 3 bases and J by 9 bases, leaving 13 bases between them. The whole variable domain, remainder taken from reference TRBV5-4 and TRBJ2-1, is ETGVTQSPTHLIKTRGQQVTLRCSSQSGHNTVSWYQQALGQGPQFIFQYYREEENGRGNFPPRFSGLQFPNYSSELNVNALELDDSALYLCASSSAAGIEQFFGPGTRLTVL.

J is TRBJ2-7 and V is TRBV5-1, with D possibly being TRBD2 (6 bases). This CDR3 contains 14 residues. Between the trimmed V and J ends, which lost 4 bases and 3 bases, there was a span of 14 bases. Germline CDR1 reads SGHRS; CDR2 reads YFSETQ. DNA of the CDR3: TGCGCCAGCAGCCTTTCGGGACTGATCTACGAGCAGTACTTC. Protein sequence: CASSLSGLIYEQYF.

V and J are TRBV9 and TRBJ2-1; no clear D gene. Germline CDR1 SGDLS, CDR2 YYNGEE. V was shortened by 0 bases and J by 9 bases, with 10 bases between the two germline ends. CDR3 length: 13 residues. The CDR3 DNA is TGTGCCAGCAGCGTAGACCCCAACTCTGAGCAGTTCTTC. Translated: CASSVDPNSEQFF.

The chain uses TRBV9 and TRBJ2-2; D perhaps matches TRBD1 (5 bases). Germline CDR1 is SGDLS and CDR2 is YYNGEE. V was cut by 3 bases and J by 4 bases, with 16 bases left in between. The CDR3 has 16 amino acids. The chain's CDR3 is CASSATPRQFTGELFF. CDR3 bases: TGTGCCAGCAGCGCCACCCCCCGACAGTTCACCGGGGAGCTGTTTTTT.

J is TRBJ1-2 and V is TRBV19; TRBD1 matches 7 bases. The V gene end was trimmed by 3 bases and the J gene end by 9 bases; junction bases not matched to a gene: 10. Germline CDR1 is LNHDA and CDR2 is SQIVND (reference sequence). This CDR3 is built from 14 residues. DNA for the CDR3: TGTGCCAGTAGTATGGGGGACAGAGGCCCCCGCTACACCTTC. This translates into CASSMGDRGPRYTF.

The CDR3 region has the DNA TGTGCCAGCTCCAGTTCCACAGGGAGGGTCGGCGAAAAACTGTTTTTT. Translated, it gives CASSSSTGRVGEKLFF. This chain uses TRBV2 with TRBJ1-4, with D possibly TRBD1 on 6 matching bases. In germline, CDR1 is SNHLY, CDR2 FYNNEI. The CDR3 is made up of 16 amino acids. V shed 8 bases and J shed 8 bases, with 24 bases lying between them.

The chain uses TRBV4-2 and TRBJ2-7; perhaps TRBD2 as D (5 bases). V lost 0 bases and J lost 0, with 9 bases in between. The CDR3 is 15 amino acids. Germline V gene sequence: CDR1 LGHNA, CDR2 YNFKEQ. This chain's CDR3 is CASSQEEGSSYEQYF. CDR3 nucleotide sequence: TGTGCCAGCAGCCAAGAAGAGGGTTCCTCCTACGAGCAGTACTTC.

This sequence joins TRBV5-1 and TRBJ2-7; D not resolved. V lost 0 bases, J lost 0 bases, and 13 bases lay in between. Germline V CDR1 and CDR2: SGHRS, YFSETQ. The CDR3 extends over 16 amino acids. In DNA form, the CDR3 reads TGCGCCAGCAGCTTGGCTTACAGAAGTATCTCCTACGAGCAGTACTTC. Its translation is CASSLAYRSISYEQYF. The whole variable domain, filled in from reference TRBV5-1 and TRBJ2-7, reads KAGVTQTPRYLIKTRGQQVTLSCSPISGHRSVSWYQQTPGQGLQFLFEYFSETQRNKGNFPGRFSGRQFSNSRSEMNVSTLELGDSALYLCASSLAYRSISYEQYFGPGTRLTVT.

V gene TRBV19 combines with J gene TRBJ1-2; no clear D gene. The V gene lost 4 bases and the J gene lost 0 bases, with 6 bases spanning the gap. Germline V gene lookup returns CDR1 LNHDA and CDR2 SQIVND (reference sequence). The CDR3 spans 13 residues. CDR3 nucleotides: TGTGCCAGTAGTAGGGAGACTAACTATGGCTACACCTTC. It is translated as CASSRETNYGYTF.

This CDR3 is CASSGLGRDRGPDRHNYGYTF. As DNA, the CDR3 is TGTGCCAGCAGTGGCCTCGGGCGGGACAGGGGACCCGATCGTCATAACTATGGCTACACCTTC. This rearrangement joins TRBV2 to TRBJ1-2, with 10 bases aligning to TRBD1. V trimming: 4 bases; J trimming: 1 base; junction bases outside the gene matches: 21. Germline V gene sequence: CDR1 SNHLY, CDR2 FYNNEI. The CDR3 is 21 residues long.

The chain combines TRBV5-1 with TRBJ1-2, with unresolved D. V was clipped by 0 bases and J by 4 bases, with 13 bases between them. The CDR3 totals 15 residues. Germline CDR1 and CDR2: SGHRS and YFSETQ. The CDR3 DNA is TGCGCCAGCAGCTTGGGGTCCACGAGGAGCTATGGCTACACCTTC. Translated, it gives CASSLGSTRSYGYTF.

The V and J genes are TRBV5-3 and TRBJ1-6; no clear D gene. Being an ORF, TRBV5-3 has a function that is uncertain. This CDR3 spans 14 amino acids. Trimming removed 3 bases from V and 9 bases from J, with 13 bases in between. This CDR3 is CARSSPVRGSPLHF. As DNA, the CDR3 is TGTGCCAGAAGCTCTCCCGTCCGGGGTTCACCCCTCCACTTT.

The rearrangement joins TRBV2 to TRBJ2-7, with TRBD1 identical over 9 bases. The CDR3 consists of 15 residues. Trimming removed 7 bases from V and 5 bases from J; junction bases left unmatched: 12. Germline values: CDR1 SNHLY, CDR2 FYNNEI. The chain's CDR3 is CASIYFLGQGNEQYF. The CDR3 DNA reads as TGTGCCAGCATCTATTTTTTGGGACAGGGTAACGAGCAGTACTTC.

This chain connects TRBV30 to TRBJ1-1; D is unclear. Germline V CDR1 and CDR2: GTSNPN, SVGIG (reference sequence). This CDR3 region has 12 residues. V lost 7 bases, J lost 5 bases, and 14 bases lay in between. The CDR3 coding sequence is TGTGCCTCCACCCCCGGGGTTACTGAAGCTTTCTTT. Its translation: CASTPGVTEAFF.

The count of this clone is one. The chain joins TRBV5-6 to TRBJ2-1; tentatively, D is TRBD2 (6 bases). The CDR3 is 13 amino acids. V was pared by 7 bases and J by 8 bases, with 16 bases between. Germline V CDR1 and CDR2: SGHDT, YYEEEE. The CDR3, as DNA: TGTGCCAGCCCCCGACTAGGCGCCGATGAGCAGTTCTTC. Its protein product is CASPRLGADEQFF.